Given below is one T cell receptor beta chain in context. Its antigen is currently unknown. The data derive from a study of CD8 T cells in Susac syndrome. The overall study: Patients with Susac syndrome were therapy-naive, taking corticosteroids, with some also receiving intravenous immunoglobulin, or taking intravenous immunoglobulin alone at the time their blood was drawn. Study findings and constraints: Acknowledgment was made by the study that its TCR sequencing and HLA analysis involved a relatively small number of individuals.

The CDR3 runs 14 residues. V shed 4 bases and J 4 bases; nucleotides not matched to a gene: 3. Germline CDR1 reads MGHDK; CDR2 reads SYGVNS. RNA, at roughly 0.45 to 1 ug, was reverse transcribed with random hexamers. Multiplex immunoSEQ PCR targeted 54 Vbeta and 13 Jbeta TCR beta segments. Each CDR3 protein is one row after TCRdb ran MiXCR on the immunoSEQ multiplex PCR reads. The data contain 170,000 or so distinct CDR3 sequences, around 95% of them singletons. Blood CD8+ and CD4+ T cells underwent high-throughput TCR beta sequencing. The rearrangement joins TRBV25-1 to TRBJ2-1; 8 nucleotides line up with TRBD2. The sample was CD4+ T cells from PBMCs. The clonotype originates from a human donor with Susac syndrome. This chain's CDR3 is CASSGPGGYNEQFF. The CDR3 nucleotides are TGTGCCAGCAGTGGGCCGGGGGGGTACAATGAGCAGTTCTTC.